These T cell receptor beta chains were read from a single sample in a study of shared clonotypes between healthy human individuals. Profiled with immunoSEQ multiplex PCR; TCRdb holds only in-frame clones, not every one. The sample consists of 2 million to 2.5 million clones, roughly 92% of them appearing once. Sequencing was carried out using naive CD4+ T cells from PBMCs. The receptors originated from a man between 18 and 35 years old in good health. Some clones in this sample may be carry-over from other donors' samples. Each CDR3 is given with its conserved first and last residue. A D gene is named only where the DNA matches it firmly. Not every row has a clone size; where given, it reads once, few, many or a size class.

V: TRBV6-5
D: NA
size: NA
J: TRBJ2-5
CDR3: CASSYSPETQYF
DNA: TGTGCCAGCAGTTACTCGCCGGAGACCCAGTACTTC

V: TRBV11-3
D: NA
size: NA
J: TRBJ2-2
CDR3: CASSFGFGDTGELFF
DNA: TGTGCCAGCAGCTTTGGGTTTGGGGACACCGGGGAGCTGTTTTTT

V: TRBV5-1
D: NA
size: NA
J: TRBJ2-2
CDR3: CASSFTGELFF
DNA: TGCGCCAGCAGCTTCACCGGGGAGCTGTTTTTT

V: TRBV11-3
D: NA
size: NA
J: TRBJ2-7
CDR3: CASSSGGNPYEQYF
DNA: TGTGCCAGCAGCTCGGGCGGGAACCCCTACGAGCAGTACTTC

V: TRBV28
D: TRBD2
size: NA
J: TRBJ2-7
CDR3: CASRIGGTYEQYF
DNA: TGTGCCAGCAGGATCGGGGGGACCTACGAGCAGTACTTC

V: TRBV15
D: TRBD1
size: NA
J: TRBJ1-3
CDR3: CATSRKTGGGGNTIYF
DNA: TGTGCCACCAGCAGGAAAACAGGGGGAGGTGGAAACACCATATATTTT

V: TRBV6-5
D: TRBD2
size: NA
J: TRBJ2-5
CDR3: CASSSSLADVETQYF
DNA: TGTGCCAGCAGCTCGAGCCTAGCGGATGTAGAGACCCAGTACTTC

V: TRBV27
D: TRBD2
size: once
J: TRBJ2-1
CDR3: CASSPLSGSWWNEQFF
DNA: TGTGCCAGCAGTCCACTCAGCGGGAGTTGGTGGAATGAGCAGTTCTTC

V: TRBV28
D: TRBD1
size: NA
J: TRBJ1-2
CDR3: CASSDVGTGGRAYGYTF
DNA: TGTGCCAGCAGTGACGTGGGGACAGGGGGACGGGCTTATGGCTACACCTTC

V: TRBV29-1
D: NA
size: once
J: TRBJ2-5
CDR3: CSVSGTQETQYF
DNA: TGCAGCGTGTCAGGGACCCAAGAGACCCAGTACTTC

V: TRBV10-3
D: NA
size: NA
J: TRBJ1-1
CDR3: CAISWGRGDTEAFF
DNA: TGTGCCATCAGCTGGGGTCGGGGAGACACTGAAGCTTTCTTT

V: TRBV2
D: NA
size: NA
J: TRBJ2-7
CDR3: CASSAIGRNYEQYF
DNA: TGTGCCAGCAGTGCAATTGGGCGGAACTACGAGCAGTACTTC

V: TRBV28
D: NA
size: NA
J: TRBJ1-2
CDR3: CASEGGYGYTF
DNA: TGTGCCAGCGAAGGGGGCTATGGCTACACCTTC

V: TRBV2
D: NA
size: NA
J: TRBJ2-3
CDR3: CASSESANTQYF
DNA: TGTGCCAGCAGTGAATCGGCTAATACGCAGTATTTT

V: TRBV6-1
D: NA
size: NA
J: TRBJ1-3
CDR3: CASSGHQWSSGNTIYF
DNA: TGTGCCAGCAGTGGTCATCAGTGGTCCTCTGGAAACACCATATATTTT

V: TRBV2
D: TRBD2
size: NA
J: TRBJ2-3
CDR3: CASSAGLAGEGDTQYF
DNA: TGTGCCAGCAGTGCGGGACTAGCGGGAGAGGGAGATACGCAGTATTTT

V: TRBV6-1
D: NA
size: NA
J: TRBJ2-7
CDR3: CASSESGYEQYF
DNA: TGTGCCAGCAGTGAGTCCGGGTACGAGCAGTACTTC

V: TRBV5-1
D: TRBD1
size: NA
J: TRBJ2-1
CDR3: CASSLQGAKEQFF
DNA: TGCGCCAGCAGTTTACAGGGGGCAAAAGAGCAGTTCTTC

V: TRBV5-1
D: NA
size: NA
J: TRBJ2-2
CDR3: CASSLGQGQDTGELFF
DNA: TGCGCCAGCAGCTTGGGGCAGGGGCAGGACACCGGGGAGCTGTTTTTT

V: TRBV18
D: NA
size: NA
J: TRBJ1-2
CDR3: CASSPVAGSDYGYTF
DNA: TGTGCCAGCTCACCAGTAGCAGGCTCCGACTATGGCTACACCTTC

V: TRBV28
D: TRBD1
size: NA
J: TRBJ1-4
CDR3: CASSLLQGATATNEKLFF
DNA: TGTGCCAGCAGTTTATTGCAGGGGGCTACGGCAACTAATGAAAAACTGTTTTTT

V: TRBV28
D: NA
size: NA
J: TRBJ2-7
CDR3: CASSFAGTTSYEQYF
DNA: TGTGCCAGCAGTTTCGCCGGAACTACCTCCTACGAGCAGTACTTC

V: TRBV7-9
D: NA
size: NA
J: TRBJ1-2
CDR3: CASSPVYGYGYTF
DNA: TGTGCCAGCAGCCCCGTTTACGGCTATGGCTACACCTTC

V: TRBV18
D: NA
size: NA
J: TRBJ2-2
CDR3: CASSPPSARYTGELFF
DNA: TGTGCCAGCTCACCACCATCGGCCAGGTACACCGGGGAGCTGTTTTTT

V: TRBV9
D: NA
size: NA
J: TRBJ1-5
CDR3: CASSVGGASNQPQHF
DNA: TGTGCCAGCAGCGTAGGGGGGGCGAGCAATCAGCCCCAGCATTTT

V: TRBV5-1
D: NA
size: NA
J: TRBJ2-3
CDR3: CASSLKDTQYF
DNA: TGCGCCAGCAGCTTGAAGGACACGCAGTATTTT

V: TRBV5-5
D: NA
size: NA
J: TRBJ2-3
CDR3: CASSLIQASTDTQYF
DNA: TGTGCCAGCAGCTTAATTCAGGCTTCCACAGATACGCAGTATTTT

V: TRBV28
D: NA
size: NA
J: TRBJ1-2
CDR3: CASSWTRAYGYTF
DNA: TGTGCCAGCAGTTGGACGCGAGCCTATGGCTACACCTTC

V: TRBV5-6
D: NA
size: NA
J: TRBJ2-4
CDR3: CASSLQGEGIQYF
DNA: TGTGCCAGCAGCTTGCAGGGAGAAGGCATTCAGTACTTC

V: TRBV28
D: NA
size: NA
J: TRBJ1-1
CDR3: CASIGDLAGGEAFF
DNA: TGTGCCAGCATTGGCGATCTCGCTGGGGGTGAAGCTTTCTTT

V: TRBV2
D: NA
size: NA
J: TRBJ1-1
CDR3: CASTGQMNTEAFF
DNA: TGTGCCAGCACAGGACAGATGAACACTGAAGCTTTCTTT

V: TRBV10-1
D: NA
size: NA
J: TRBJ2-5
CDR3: CASSRDFQETQYF
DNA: TGCGCCAGCAGTCGGGACTTTCAAGAGACCCAGTACTTC

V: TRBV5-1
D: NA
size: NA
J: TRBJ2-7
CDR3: CASSLDYPSAYEQYF
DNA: TGCGCCAGCAGCTTGGACTACCCTTCGGCCTACGAGCAGTACTTC

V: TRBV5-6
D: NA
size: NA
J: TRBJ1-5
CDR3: CASSFRGQINQPQHF
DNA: TGTGCCAGCAGCTTTCGAGGGCAGATAAATCAGCCCCAGCATTTT

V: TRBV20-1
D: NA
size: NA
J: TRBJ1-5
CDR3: CSAGGLGPQHF
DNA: TGCAGTGCAGGGGGTCTTGGGCCCCAGCATTTT

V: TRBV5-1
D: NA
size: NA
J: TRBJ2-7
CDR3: CASSSEASTGRQYF
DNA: TGCGCCAGCAGCTCCGAGGCCTCAACGGGTCGGCAGTACTTC

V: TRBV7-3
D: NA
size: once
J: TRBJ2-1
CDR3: CASSPQLGNEQFF
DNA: TGTGCCAGCAGCCCCCAACTGGGCAATGAGCAGTTCTTC